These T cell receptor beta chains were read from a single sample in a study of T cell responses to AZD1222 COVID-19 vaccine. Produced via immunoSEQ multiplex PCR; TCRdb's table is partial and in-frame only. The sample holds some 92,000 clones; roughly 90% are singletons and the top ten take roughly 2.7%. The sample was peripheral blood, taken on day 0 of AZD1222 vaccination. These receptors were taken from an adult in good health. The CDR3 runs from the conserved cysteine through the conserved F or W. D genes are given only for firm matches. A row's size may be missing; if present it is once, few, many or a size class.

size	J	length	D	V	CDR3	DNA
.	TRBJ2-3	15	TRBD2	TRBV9	CASSVGNSGIYTQYF	TGTGCCAGCAGCGTAGGGAATAGCGGGATATATACGCAGTATTTT
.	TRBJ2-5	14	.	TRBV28	CASSFPGLKETQYF	TGTGCCAGCAGTTTTCCCGGACTCAAAGAGACCCAGTACTTC
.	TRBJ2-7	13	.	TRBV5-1	CASSLGTDYEQYF	TGCGCCAGCAGCTTGGGGACTGACTACGAGCAGTACTTC
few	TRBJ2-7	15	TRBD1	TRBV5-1	CASSVGQGASYEQYF	TGCGCCAGCAGCGTAGGACAGGGGGCCTCCTACGAGCAGTACTTC
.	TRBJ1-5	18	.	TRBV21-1	CASSKWGPGGASNQPQHF	TGTGCCAGCAGCAAATGGGGACCTGGGGGGGCGAGCAATCAGCCCCAGCATTTT
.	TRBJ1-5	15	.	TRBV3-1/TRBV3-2	CASSLSGTPRQPQHF	TGTGCCAGCAGCCTATCCGGGACCCCACGCCAGCCCCAGCATTTT
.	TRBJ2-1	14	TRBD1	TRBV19	CASSIGGRGHEQFF	TGTGCCAGTAGTATAGGGGGCAGGGGGCATGAGCAGTTCTTC
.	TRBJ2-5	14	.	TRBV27	CASSSGQSQETQYF	TGTGCCAGCAGTTCGGGACAATCCCAAGAGACCCAGTACTTC
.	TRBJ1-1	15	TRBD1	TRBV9	CASSATAGGATEAFF	TGTGCCAGCAGCGCGACAGCAGGGGGAGCCACTGAAGCTTTCTTT
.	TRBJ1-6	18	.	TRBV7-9	CASSAQGPLSSYNSPLHF	TGTGCCAGCAGCGCACAGGGTCCCCTTTCCTCCTATAATTCACCCCTCCACTTT
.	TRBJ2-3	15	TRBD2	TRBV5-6	CASSLKQRDADTQYF	TGTGCCAGCAGCTTGAAACAGCGGGATGCAGATACGCAGTATTTT
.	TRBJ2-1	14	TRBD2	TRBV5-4	CASRLAELYNEQFF	TGTGCCAGCCGACTAGCGGAGCTCTACAATGAGCAGTTCTTC
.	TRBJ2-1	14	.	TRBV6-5	CASSKLDRYNEQFF	TGTGCCAGCAGTAAACTCGACAGATACAATGAGCAGTTCTTC
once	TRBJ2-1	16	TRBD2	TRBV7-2	CASSFGGLAGYNEQFF	TGTGCCAGCAGCTTCGGCGGTCTAGCGGGTTACAATGAGCAGTTCTTC
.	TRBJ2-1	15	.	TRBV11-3	CASSLTGLQYNEQFF	TGTGCCAGCAGCTTAACTGGATTACAATACAATGAGCAGTTCTTC
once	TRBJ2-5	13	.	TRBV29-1	CSVVWGDKETQYF	TGCAGCGTTGTTTGGGGTGACAAAGAGACCCAGTACTTC
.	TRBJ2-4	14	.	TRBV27	CASSLHGPKNIQYF	TGTGCCAGCAGTTTACACGGGCCCAAAAACATTCAGTACTTC
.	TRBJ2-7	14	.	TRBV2	CASSAEQDSYEQYF	TGTGCCAGCAGCGCCGAACAGGACTCCTACGAGCAGTACTTC
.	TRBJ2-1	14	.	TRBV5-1	CASSLDGFYNEQFF	TGCGCCAGCAGCTTGGACGGGTTCTACAATGAGCAGTTCTTC
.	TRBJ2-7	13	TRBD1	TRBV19	CASRSIDRDEQYF	TGTGCCAGTAGATCGATCGACAGGGACGAGCAGTACTTC
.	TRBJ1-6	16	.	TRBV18	CASSPPSGGHNSPLHF	TGTGCCAGCTCACCACCTTCGGGGGGCCATAATTCACCCCTCCACTTT
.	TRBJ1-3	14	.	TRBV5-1	CASSLEGRGNTIYF	TGCGCCAGCAGCTTGGAGGGGAGAGGAAACACCATATATTTT
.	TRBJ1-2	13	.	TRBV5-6	CASRRGQNYGYTF	TGTGCCAGCAGGCGCGGACAGAACTATGGCTACACCTTC
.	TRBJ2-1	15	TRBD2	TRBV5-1	CASSLVAGGFHEQFF	TGCGCCAGCAGCTTGGTAGCGGGAGGGTTTCATGAGCAGTTCTTC
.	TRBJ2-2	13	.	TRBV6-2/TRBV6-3	CASSPLEAGELFF	TGTGCCAGCAGTCCCTTGGAGGCCGGGGAGCTGTTTTTT
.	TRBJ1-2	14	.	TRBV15	CATSRDIGDHGYTF	TGTGCCACCAGCAGAGATATAGGGGACCATGGCTACACCTTC
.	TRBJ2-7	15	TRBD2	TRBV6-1	CASSEAQGLGYEQYF	TGTGCCAGCAGTGAAGCGCAGGGACTAGGCTACGAGCAGTACTTC
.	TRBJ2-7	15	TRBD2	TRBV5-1	CASSLAGGQGFEQYF	TGCGCCAGCAGTCTAGCGGGAGGCCAGGGATTCGAGCAGTACTTC
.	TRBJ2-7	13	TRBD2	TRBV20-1	CSASSGSSYEQYF	TGCAGTGCCAGTAGCGGGAGCTCCTACGAGCAGTACTTC
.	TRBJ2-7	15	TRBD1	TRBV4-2	CASSQLGQGSEEQYF	TGTGCCAGCAGCCAATTAGGACAGGGTTCAGAAGAGCAGTACTTC
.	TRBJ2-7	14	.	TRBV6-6	CASSYFPGGYEQYF	TGTGCCAGCAGTTACTTCCCGGGTGGCTACGAGCAGTACTTC
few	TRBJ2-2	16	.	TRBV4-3	CASSPEPPGNTGELFF	TGCGCCAGCAGCCCAGAACCCCCGGGGAACACCGGGGAGCTGTTTTTT
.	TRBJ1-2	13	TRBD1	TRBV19	CASSMDRGRGYTF	TGTGCCAGTAGTATGGACAGGGGACGTGGCTACACCTTC
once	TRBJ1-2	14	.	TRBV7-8	CASSLSRTNYGYTF	TGTGCCAGCAGCTTATCCAGGACTAACTATGGCTACACCTTC
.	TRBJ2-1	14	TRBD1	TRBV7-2	CASSRLTGGDEQFF	TGTGCCAGCAGCAGACTGACAGGGGGCGATGAGCAGTTCTTC
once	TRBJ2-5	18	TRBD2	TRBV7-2	CASSSKNGLAGRKETQYF	TGTGCCAGCAGCTCCAAGAACGGACTAGCGGGTCGCAAAGAGACCCAGTACTTC
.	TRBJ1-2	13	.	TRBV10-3	CAISEMGSYGYTF	TGTGCCATCAGTGAGATGGGGAGCTATGGCTACACCTTC
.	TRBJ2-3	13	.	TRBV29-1	CSVNSDSADTQYF	TGCAGCGTAAACAGCGACAGCGCAGATACGCAGTATTTT
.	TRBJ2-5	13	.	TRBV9	CASSLQVRETQYF	TGTGCCAGCAGCCTCCAAGTACGAGAGACCCAGTACTTC
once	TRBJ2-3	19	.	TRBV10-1	CASSEGSGVSPSSTDTQYF	TGCGCCAGCAGTGAGGGGTCAGGGGTCAGCCCCTCTAGCACAGATACGCAGTATTTT
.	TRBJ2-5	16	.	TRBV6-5	CASSYSTSALRETQYF	TGTGCCAGCAGTTACTCGACTAGTGCTCTGAGGGAGACCCAGTACTTC